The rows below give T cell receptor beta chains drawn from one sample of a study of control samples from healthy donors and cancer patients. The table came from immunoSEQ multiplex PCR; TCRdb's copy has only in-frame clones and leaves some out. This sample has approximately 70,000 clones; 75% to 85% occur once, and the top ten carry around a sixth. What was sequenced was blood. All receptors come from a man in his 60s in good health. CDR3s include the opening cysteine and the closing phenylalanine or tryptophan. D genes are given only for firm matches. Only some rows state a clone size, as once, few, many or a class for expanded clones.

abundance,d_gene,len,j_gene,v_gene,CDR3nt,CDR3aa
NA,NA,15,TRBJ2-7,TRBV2,TGTGCCAGCAGTTATAGTCCTGGGGATACCTACGAGCAGTACTTC,CASSYSPGDTYEQYF
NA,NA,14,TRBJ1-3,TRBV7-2,TGTGCCAGCAGCTTAGTCCTGGCTGGAAACACCATATATTTT,CASSLVLAGNTIYF
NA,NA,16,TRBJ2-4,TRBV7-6,TGTGCCAGCAGCTCCGGACCCGGGAGTGCCAAAAACATTCAGTACTTC,CASSSGPGSAKNIQYF
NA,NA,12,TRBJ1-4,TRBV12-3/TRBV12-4,TGTGCCAGCAGTTTATATACTGAAAAACTGTTTTTT,CASSLYTEKLFF
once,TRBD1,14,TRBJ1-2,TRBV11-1,TGTGCCAGCAGCCCTCGGGACAGGGTGTCTGGCTACACCTTC,CASSPRDRVSGYTF
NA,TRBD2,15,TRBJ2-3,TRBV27,TGTGCCAGCAGTCTTAGCGGGAGGGCCGGGGATACGCAGTATTTT,CASSLSGRAGDTQYF
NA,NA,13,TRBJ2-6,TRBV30,TGTGCCTGGAACAGGGCTGGGGCCAACGTCCTGACTTTC,CAWNRAGANVLTF
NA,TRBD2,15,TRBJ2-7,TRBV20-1,TGCAGTGCTAGTGTTGGGACTAGCGTCTCCTACGAGCAGTACTTC,CSASVGTSVSYEQYF
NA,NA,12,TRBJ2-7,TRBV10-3,TGTGCCATCAGCCCTAGTGCTACCGAGCAGTACTTC,CAISPSATEQYF
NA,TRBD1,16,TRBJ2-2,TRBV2,TGTGCCAGCAGTGAAGCCAGGGGGCGAAACACCGGGGAGCTGTTTTTT,CASSEARGRNTGELFF
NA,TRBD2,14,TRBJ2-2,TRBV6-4,TGTGCCAGCCGACTAGCTCCCCTTGACGGGGAGCTGTTTTTT,CASRLAPLDGELFF
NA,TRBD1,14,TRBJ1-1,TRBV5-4,TGTGCCAGCAAAACATACGGGACAGAACTTGAAGCTTTCTTT,CASKTYGTELEAFF
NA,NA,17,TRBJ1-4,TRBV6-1,TGTGCCAGCAGTGAATTAATACAGGGTTGGACTAATGAAAAACTGTTTTTT,CASSELIQGWTNEKLFF
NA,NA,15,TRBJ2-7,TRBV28,TGTGCCAGCAGTTGGCCCGGGGGACAGATGTTTGTGCAGTACTTC,CASSWPGGQMFVQYF
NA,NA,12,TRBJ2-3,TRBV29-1,TGCAGCGTTGAGCGGGGCACAGATACGCAGTATTTT,CSVERGTDTQYF
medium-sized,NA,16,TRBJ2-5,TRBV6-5,TGTGCCAGCAGTTACTCGACGGGAGCGCACCAAGAGACCCAGTACTTC,CASSYSTGAHQETQYF
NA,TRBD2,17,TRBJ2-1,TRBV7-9,TGTGCCAGCAGCTCCCCCGGGGGTAGCGGGAGTAAGAATGAGCAGTTCTTC,CASSSPGGSGSKNEQFF
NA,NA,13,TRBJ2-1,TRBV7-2,TGTGCCAGCAGCCCTCCGGCCGGGACTGAGCAGTTCTTC,CASSPPAGTEQFF
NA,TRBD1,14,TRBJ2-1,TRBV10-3,TGTGCCATCGGCTGGGACAGGGGCGTGAATGAGCAGTTCTTC,CAIGWDRGVNEQFF
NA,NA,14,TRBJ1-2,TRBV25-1,TGTGCCAGCAGTGAATATCGGATGACATATGGCTACACCTTC,CASSEYRMTYGYTF
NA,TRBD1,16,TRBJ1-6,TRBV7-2,TGTGCCAGCAGCCCGCGGACAGGCTCCTATAATTCACCCCTCCACTTT,CASSPRTGSYNSPLHF